This T cell receptor beta chain was sequenced in a study of cytomegalovirus exposure and HLA in healthy donors. Study-wide findings and caveats: Among immune exposure information, only CMV serostatus was available. Sequencing probably produced one cluster of sequence variants that were highly shared.

Notes on this clone: Its target is unknown.

The trim removed 4 bases at V and 4 bases at J, leaving 10 bases unmatched. Per germline, CDR1 SGHRS and CDR2 YFSETQ. There are 15 residues in the CDR3. 13 Jbeta primers and 60 Vbeta primers were used for the PCR. Assay: immunoSEQ multiplex PCR; the TCRdb copy retains only in-frame clones and omits some. The table shows approximately 160,000 clones, with 70% to 85% occurring only once. Sequencing input: PBMCs. This receptor was taken from a woman under 40 in good health and CMV-seronegative. The chain links TRBV5-1 to TRBJ2-7; 8 bases map to TRBD2. CDR3: CASSNTIAGSYEQYF. The CDR3 DNA follows: TGCGCCAGCAGCAACACGATAGCGGGATCATACGAGCAGTACTTC.